Listed below are T cell receptor beta chains from one sample, sequenced in a study of T cell changes during pregnancy in multiple sclerosis. The method was immunoSEQ multiplex PCR; TCRdb's version includes in-frame clones alone and lacks a portion of them. The sample lists around 32,000 clones, about 87% occurring once. This specimen consisted of CD8+ T cells from peripheral blood mononuclear cells, obtained before pregnancy. These receptors originate from a female donor with multiple sclerosis, enrolled in a pregnancy study. Each CDR3 is given with its conserved first and last residue. D genes are given only for firm matches. Not every row has a clone size; where given, it reads once, few, many or a size class.

d_gene: NA
j_gene: TRBJ2-1
v_gene: TRBV13
abundance: once
CDR3nt: TGTGCCAGCAGCTTAGGGGAGGACGTCCTGGCGTTCTTC
CDR3aa: CASSLGEDVLAFF

d_gene: NA
j_gene: TRBJ2-7
v_gene: TRBV27
abundance: once
CDR3nt: TGTGCCAGCAGTTTAGGGACAAACTACGAGCAGTACTTC
CDR3aa: CASSLGTNYEQYF

d_gene: NA
j_gene: TRBJ1-2
v_gene: TRBV28
abundance: NA
CDR3nt: TGTGCCAGCAGTTTAGGCAGGGCGTATGGCTACACCTTC
CDR3aa: CASSLGRAYGYTF

d_gene: NA
j_gene: TRBJ1-4
v_gene: TRBV14
abundance: NA
CDR3nt: TGTGCCAGCAGCCAAGTTCTCGCAGGGTGGTTAAAACTGTTTTTT
CDR3aa: CASSQVLAGWLKLFF

d_gene: TRBD2
j_gene: TRBJ2-3
v_gene: TRBV7-8
abundance: NA
CDR3nt: TGTGCCAGCAGCCCTTTAACCGGGACTAGCGGAACTAGCACAGATACGCAGTATTTT
CDR3aa: CASSPLTGTSGTSTDTQYF

d_gene: NA
j_gene: TRBJ2-2
v_gene: TRBV25-1
abundance: NA
CDR3nt: TGTGCCAGCAGTGAACACAGGGACACCGGGGAGCTGTTTTTT
CDR3aa: CASSEHRDTGELFF

d_gene: TRBD1
j_gene: TRBJ2-3
v_gene: TRBV2
abundance: NA
CDR3nt: TGTGCCAGCAGTGAAAGGGACAGGGGGCTTGTAGATACGCAGTATTTT
CDR3aa: CASSERDRGLVDTQYF

d_gene: TRBD1
j_gene: TRBJ2-7
v_gene: TRBV4-3
abundance: NA
CDR3nt: TGCGCCAGCAGCGAGGGCGGGACAGGCGCCTACGAGCAGTACTTC
CDR3aa: CASSEGGTGAYEQYF

d_gene: NA
j_gene: TRBJ2-7
v_gene: TRBV4-3
abundance: NA
CDR3nt: TGCGCCAGCAGCCTGGTACCGGCTAGAGAGCAGTACTTC
CDR3aa: CASSLVPAREQYF

d_gene: TRBD1
j_gene: TRBJ1-2
v_gene: TRBV7-2
abundance: NA
CDR3nt: TGTGCCAGCATCAATTGGACAGGGGCTGTCTATGGCTACACCTTC
CDR3aa: CASINWTGAVYGYTF

d_gene: NA
j_gene: TRBJ2-4
v_gene: TRBV27
abundance: NA
CDR3nt: TGTGCCAGCGCGAGGGGGACACCTGACATTCAGTACTTC
CDR3aa: CASARGTPDIQYF

d_gene: NA
j_gene: TRBJ1-2
v_gene: TRBV28
abundance: NA
CDR3nt: TGTGCCAGCAGTTTAGGGCTGGGGGGAGGTTATGGCTACACCTTC
CDR3aa: CASSLGLGGGYGYTF

d_gene: TRBD1
j_gene: TRBJ2-1
v_gene: TRBV4-2
abundance: few
CDR3nt: TGTGCCAGCAGCCTCGGACAGGGACAAAATGAGCAGTTCTTC
CDR3aa: CASSLGQGQNEQFF

d_gene: TRBD1
j_gene: TRBJ1-2
v_gene: TRBV19
abundance: NA
CDR3nt: TGTGCCAGTAGCCCGACGGGACAGGGCGGCGGCTACACCTTC
CDR3aa: CASSPTGQGGGYTF

d_gene: TRBD1
j_gene: TRBJ1-1
v_gene: TRBV10-3
abundance: NA
CDR3nt: TGTGCCACCGGACAGGGGGCAATCACTGAAGCTTTCTTT
CDR3aa: CATGQGAITEAFF

d_gene: NA
j_gene: TRBJ2-2
v_gene: TRBV19
abundance: NA
CDR3nt: TGTGCCAGTGGGTTGGGAGTGCGGGCGGTAACCGGGGAGCTGTTTTTT
CDR3aa: CASGLGVRAVTGELFF

d_gene: TRBD2
j_gene: TRBJ2-1
v_gene: TRBV7-3
abundance: NA
CDR3nt: TGTGCCAGCAGCTTCGGGCTAGCGGGTGACAATGAGCAGTTCTTC
CDR3aa: CASSFGLAGDNEQFF

d_gene: NA
j_gene: TRBJ1-1
v_gene: TRBV5-1
abundance: NA
CDR3nt: TGCGCCAGCAGCAGTCCGAGTTCCTTGAACACTGAAGCTTTCTTT
CDR3aa: CASSSPSSLNTEAFF

d_gene: TRBD1
j_gene: TRBJ1-2
v_gene: TRBV6-1
abundance: NA
CDR3nt: TGTGCCAGCAGTGAAGTCGCTGACAGGGTTCATGGCTACACCTTC
CDR3aa: CASSEVADRVHGYTF

d_gene: TRBD1
j_gene: TRBJ2-1
v_gene: TRBV28
abundance: NA
CDR3nt: TGTGCCAGCAGCCCCGGGACAGGACCCTACAATGAGCAGTTCTTC
CDR3aa: CASSPGTGPYNEQFF

d_gene: NA
j_gene: TRBJ2-7
v_gene: TRBV19
abundance: NA
CDR3nt: TGTGCCAGTAGTATCAGGGGGGAAGGCGAGCAGTACTTC
CDR3aa: CASSIRGEGEQYF

d_gene: NA
j_gene: TRBJ2-1
v_gene: TRBV7-9
abundance: NA
CDR3nt: TGTGCCAGCAGCTTACGGGGGAGGAATGAGCAGTTCTTC
CDR3aa: CASSLRGRNEQFF

d_gene: TRBD2
j_gene: TRBJ2-7
v_gene: TRBV7-9
abundance: NA
CDR3nt: TGTGCCAGCAGCTTACCCCTAGCGGGAGGCTACGAGCAGTACTTC
CDR3aa: CASSLPLAGGYEQYF

d_gene: TRBD1
j_gene: TRBJ1-5
v_gene: TRBV25-1
abundance: NA
CDR3nt: TGTGCCAGCAGTGAGACAGGGACACATCAGCCCCAGCATTTT
CDR3aa: CASSETGTHQPQHF